The 10 T cell receptor beta chains given below trace back to one sample, sequenced in a study of T cell responses to AZD1222 COVID-19 vaccine. Repertoires were generated with immunoSEQ multiplex PCR, while TCRdb's copy carries only in-frame clones and drops some. The sample has over 100,000 clones, approximately 90% seen once. The input for sequencing was peripheral blood, taken 28 days after the second AZD1222 dose. The receptors here all came from an adult who received the AZD1222 COVID-19 vaccine.

CDR3 nucleotide sequence: TGTGCCAGCAGCCCAAGTATTAGCGGGAGAGTGAACACCGGGGAGCTGTTTTTT. Translating gives CASSPSISGRVNTGELFF. This chain connects TRBV7-2 to TRBJ2-2, with 9 bases aligning to TRBD2. The CDR3 has 18 residues. Germline assignment: CDR1 SGHTA and CDR2 FQGNSA. The trim removed 5 bases at V and 1 base at J, leaving 11 bases unmatched. Looking up the rest from reference TRBV7-2 and TRBJ2-2 gives the full variable domain: GAGVSQSPSNKVTEKGKDVELRCDPISGHTALYWYRQSLGQGLEFLIYFQGNSAPDKSGLPSDRFSAERTGGSVSTLTIQRTQQEDSAVYLCASSPSISGRVNTGELFFGEGSRLTVL.

The chain has TRBV6-5 and TRBJ1-1; D is possibly TRBD1 (6 bases). This CDR3 has 16 residues. V gave up 0 bases and J gave up 5 bases, with 16 bases separating them. CDR1 is MNHEY, CDR2 SVGAGI, per germline. CDR3 loop: CASSYSSGEKVTEAFF. The CDR3 nucleotides read TGTGCCAGCAGTTACTCCTCAGGGGAAAAGGTAACTGAAGCTTTCTTT.

Notes on this clone: The germline gene is not matched at one end of the junction; a read error may be the cause. The V call is TRBV18, the J call TRBJ2-7, with D maybe TRBD1 (5 bases). CDR3 size: 13 residues. CDR1 is KGHSH and CDR2 is LQKENI in the germline V gene. The CDR3 nucleotides are TGTGCCAGCTCACCTCATAGGGAAGGGGCCCCCTTCTTC. Encoded protein: CASSPHREGAPFF.

This clone was seen just once. The CDR3 bases are TGTGCCAGCTCACCCTCGAAGACAGGGGGCGCGGAGGGCTACACCTTC. This sequence encodes CASSPSKTGGAEGYTF. The chain couples TRBV18 to TRBJ1-2; 10 nucleotides align to TRBD1. The trim removed 3 bases at V and 8 bases at J, leaving 12 bases unmatched. Germline values: CDR1 KGHSH, CDR2 LQKENI. The CDR3 has 16 amino acids.

The chain carries TRBV19 and TRBJ1-6; D remains unclear. In germline, CDR1 is LNHDA, CDR2 SQIVND (reference sequence). Trimming cost V 1 base and J 5 bases, with 6 bases left between them. The CDR3 runs to 14 residues. The CDR3 protein is CASSIGINNSPLHF. As DNA, the CDR3 is TGTGCCAGTAGTATAGGGATTAATAATTCACCCCTCCACTTT.

This clone was seen just once. The chain is built from TRBV5-1 and TRBJ2-7, with 7 bases aligning to TRBD1. The CDR3 is 15 amino acids. Germline CDR1 SGHRS, CDR2 YFSETQ. Trimming cost V 1 base and J 5 bases; bases outside gene matches: 9. CDR3 protein: CASSLPLQGSDEQYF. Written as DNA, the CDR3 is TGCGCCAGCAGCTTGCCCCTACAGGGGTCCGACGAGCAGTACTTC.

The V and J genes are TRBV7-6 and TRBJ1-1; 8 bases match TRBD1. CDR1 is SGHVS, CDR2 FNYEAQ, per germline. The J segment lost 5 bases and the V segment lost 2 bases, leaving 1 base of the junction unmatched. The CDR3 contains 13 residues. The CDR3 DNA reads TGTGCCAGCAGCTTACAGGGGGCAACTGAAGCTTTCTTT. Residues: CASSLQGATEAFF.

The chain combines TRBV5-5 with TRBJ1-2; a possible D gene is TRBD1 (6 bases). V was trimmed by 2 bases and J by 0 bases, leaving 14 bases between them. This CDR3 is built from 16 residues. The germline V gene has CDR1 SGHKS and CDR2 YYEKEE (reference sequence). In DNA form, the CDR3 reads TGTGCCAGCAGCTTTGGACAGCCCCCGACTAACTATGGCTACACCTTC. Translating gives CASSFGQPPTNYGYTF.

The chain recombines TRBV6-5 with TRBJ1-3; D call uncertain. Trimming took off 6 bases at V and 3 bases at J, with 12 bases between the two ends. Germline CDR1 reads MNHEY; CDR2 reads SVGAGI. The CDR3 contains 14 residues. CDR3 nucleotides: TGTGCCAGCAGCCTCGACGGCAGTGGAAACACCATATATTTT. Translation gives CASSLDGSGNTIYF.

This chain connects TRBV7-5 to TRBJ2-2. TRBV7-5 is annotated as a pseudogene. The CDR3 length is 10 residues. This CDR3 reads CARSLRELFF. Written as DNA, the CDR3 is TGTGCCAGAAGCTTAAGGGAGCTGTTTTTT.